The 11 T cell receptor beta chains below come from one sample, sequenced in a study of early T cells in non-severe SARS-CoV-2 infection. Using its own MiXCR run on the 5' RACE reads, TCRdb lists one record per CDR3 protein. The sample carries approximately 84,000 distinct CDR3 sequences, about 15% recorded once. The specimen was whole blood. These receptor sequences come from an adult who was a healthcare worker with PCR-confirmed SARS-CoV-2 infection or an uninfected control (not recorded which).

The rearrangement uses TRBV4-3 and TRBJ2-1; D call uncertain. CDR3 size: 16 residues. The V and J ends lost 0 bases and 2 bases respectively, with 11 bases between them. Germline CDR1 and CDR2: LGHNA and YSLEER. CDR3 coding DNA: TGCGCCAGCAGCCAAGAGGTGGGCGGCGCCTACAATGAGCAGTTCTTC. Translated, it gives CASSQEVGGAYNEQFF.

CDR3 residues: CSARAGTRLTYEQYF. In nucleotides, the CDR3 is TGCAGTGCTAGGGCCGGGACTAGACTGACCTACGAGCAGTACTTC. The chain carries TRBV20-1 and TRBJ2-7; 8 positions match TRBD2. With 3 bases clipped from V and 2 bases from J, the junction kept 9 bases outside the gene matches. This CDR3 contains 15 residues. Germline-derived CDR1 and CDR2 are DFQATT and SNEGSKA (reference sequence).

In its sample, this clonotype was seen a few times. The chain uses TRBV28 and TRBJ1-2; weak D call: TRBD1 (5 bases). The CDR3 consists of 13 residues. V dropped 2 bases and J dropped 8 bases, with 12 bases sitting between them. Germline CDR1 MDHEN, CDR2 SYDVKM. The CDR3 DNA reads TGTGCCAGCAGTTTACAGGGTTCACGCGGCTACACCTTC. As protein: CASSLQGSRGYTF.

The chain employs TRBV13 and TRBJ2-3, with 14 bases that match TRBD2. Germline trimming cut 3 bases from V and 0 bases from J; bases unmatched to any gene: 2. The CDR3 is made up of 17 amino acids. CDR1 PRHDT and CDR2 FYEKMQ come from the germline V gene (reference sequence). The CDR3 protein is CASSLGLAGESTDTQYF. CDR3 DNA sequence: TGTGCCAGCAGCTTGGGACTAGCGGGAGAGAGCACAGATACGCAGTATTTT.

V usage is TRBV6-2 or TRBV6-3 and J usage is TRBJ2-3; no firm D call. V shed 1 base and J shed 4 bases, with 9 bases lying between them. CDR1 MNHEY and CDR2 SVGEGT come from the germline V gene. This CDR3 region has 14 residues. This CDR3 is CASSYYVRPDTQYF. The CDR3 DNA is TGTGCCAGCAGTTACTACGTCAGACCAGATACGCAGTATTTT.

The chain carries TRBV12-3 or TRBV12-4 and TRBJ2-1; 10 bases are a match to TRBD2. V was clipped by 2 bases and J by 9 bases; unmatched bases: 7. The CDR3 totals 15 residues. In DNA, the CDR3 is TGTGCCAGCAGTTTAAGCGGGAGGGCCATCGGTGAGCAGTTCTTC. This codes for CASSLSGRAIGEQFF.

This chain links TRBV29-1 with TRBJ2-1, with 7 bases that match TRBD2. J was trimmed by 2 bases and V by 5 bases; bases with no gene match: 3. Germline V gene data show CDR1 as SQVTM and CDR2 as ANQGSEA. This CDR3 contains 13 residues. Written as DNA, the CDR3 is TGCAGCGTTTGGCTAGCGGCCTACAATGAGCAGTTCTTC. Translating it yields CSVWLAAYNEQFF.

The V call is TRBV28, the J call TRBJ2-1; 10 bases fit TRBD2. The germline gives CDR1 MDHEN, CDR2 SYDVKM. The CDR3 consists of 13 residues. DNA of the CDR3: TGTGAGGCGGCTAGCGGGAGTGGTAATGAGCAGTTCTTC. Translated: CEAASGSGNEQFF.

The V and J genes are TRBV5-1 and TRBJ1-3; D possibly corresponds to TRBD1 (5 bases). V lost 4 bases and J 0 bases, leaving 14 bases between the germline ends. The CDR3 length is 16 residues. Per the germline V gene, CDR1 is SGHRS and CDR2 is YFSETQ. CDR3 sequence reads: CASSGDADYSGNTIYF. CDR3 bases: TGCGCCAGCAGCGGGGACGCGGACTACTCTGGAAACACCATATATTTT.

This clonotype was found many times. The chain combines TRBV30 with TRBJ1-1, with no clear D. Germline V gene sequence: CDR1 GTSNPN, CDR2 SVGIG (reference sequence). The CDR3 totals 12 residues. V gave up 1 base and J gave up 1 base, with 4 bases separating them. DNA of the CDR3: TGTGCCTGGAGTGACGGGAACACTGAAGCTTTCTTT. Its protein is CAWSDGNTEAFF.

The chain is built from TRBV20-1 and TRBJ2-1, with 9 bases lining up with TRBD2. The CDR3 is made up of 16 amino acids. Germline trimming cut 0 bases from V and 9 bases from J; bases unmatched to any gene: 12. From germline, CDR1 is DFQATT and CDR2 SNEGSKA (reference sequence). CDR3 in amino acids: CSAREPGLASGSEQFF. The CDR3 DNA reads TGCAGTGCTAGAGAGCCGGGACTAGCTTCTGGGAGTGAGCAGTTCTTC.